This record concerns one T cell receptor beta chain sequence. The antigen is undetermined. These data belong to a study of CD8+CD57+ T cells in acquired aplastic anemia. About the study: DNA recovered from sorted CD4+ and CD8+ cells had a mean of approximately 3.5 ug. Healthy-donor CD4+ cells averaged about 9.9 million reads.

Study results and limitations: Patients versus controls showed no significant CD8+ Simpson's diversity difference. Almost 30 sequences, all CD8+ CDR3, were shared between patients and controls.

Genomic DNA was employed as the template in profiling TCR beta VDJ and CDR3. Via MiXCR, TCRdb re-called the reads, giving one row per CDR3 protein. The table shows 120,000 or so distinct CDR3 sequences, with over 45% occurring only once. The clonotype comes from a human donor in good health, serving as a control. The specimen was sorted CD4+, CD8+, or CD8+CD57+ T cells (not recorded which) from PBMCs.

This CDR3 is CASSKGRGGYGYTF. CDR3 sequence (DNA): TGTGCCAGCAGCAAGGGCAGGGGAGGCTATGGCTACACCTTC. The chain is built from TRBV7-7 and TRBJ1-2; D is perhaps TRBD1 (6 bases). Germline CDR1 is SSHAT and CDR2 is FNYEAQ (reference sequence). This CDR3 region has 14 residues. Trimming removed 5 bases from V and 4 bases from J, with 14 bases in between.